Listed below are T cell receptor beta chains from one sample, sequenced in a study of radiation and T cells in renal cell carcinoma. Using immunoSEQ multiplex PCR, the repertoire was profiled, and TCRdb retains in-frame clones only, with some absent. The table includes 75,000 to 95,000 clones, 85% detected once. Source: blood, taken from a patient whose treatment included radiotherapy and nephrectomy. These receptor sequences come from a man aged 45-65 years with renal cell carcinoma. Both conserved end residues are part of each CDR3. A D gene is named only where the DNA matches it firmly. The size entry is marked missing in some rows and otherwise reads once, few, many or a size class.

TRBJ2-7 TRBV7-3 NA NA TGTGCCAGCAGCTCCCAACAGGGTGGCGAGCAGTACTTC CASSSQQGGEQYF
TRBJ2-7 TRBV7-9 NA NA TGTGCCAGCAGCTTAGGGTTCCAGCGGGACAACGAGCAGTACTTC CASSLGFQRDNEQYF
TRBJ2-1 TRBV15 TRBD2 NA TGTGCCACCAGCCTTGGGGTAGCGGGACCGAACAATGAGCAGTTCTTC CATSLGVAGPNNEQFF
TRBJ1-5 TRBV19 NA NA TGTGCCAGTAGCGCGGACAGTAATCAGCCCCAGCATTTT CASSADSNQPQHF
TRBJ2-5 TRBV15 NA NA TGTGCCACCAGCAGTAGAGAGGGTGCGACCCAGTACTTC CATSSREGATQYF
TRBJ2-3 TRBV6-1 NA NA TGTGCCAGCAGTGACAACAGACCAACAGATACGCAGTATTTT CASSDNRPTDTQYF
TRBJ1-2 TRBV28 NA NA TGTGCCAGCAGCCAGGGATACTATGGCTACACCTTC CASSQGYYGYTF
TRBJ1-1 TRBV7-3 NA NA TGTGCCAGCAGCCCCACTGGTATGGGAGGTGGGGCTTTCTTT CASSPTGMGGGAFF
TRBJ1-5 TRBV18 TRBD1 NA TGTGCCAGCTCACCGCCGACAGGGAACGGGAATCAGCCCCAGCATTTT CASSPPTGNGNQPQHF
TRBJ2-7 TRBV6-1 NA NA TGTGCCAGCAGTGAAATCCCAGGGGGGCTTTCGGGCTCCTACGAGCAGTACTTC CASSEIPGGLSGSYEQYF
TRBJ1-6 TRBV30 NA NA TGTGCCTGGCAGGGACAAGGATCACCCCTCCACTTT CAWQGQGSPLHF
TRBJ2-7 TRBV30 NA NA TGTGCCTGGGGACCCGCTCCCTACGAGCAGTACTTC CAWGPAPYEQYF
TRBJ1-1 TRBV18 TRBD1 few TGTGCCAGCTCACAGGGACAGCAATATGAAGCTTTCTTT CASSQGQQYEAFF
TRBJ2-5 TRBV9 NA NA TGTGCCAGCAGCGTCTCTCAACAAGAGACCCAGTACTTC CASSVSQQETQYF
TRBJ2-7 TRBV4-2 TRBD2 NA TGTGCCAGCAGCCAAGTCAGACTAGCGGGGTCCTACGAGCAGTACTTC CASSQVRLAGSYEQYF
TRBJ2-7 TRBV7-3 NA NA TGTGCCAGCAGCTTAAAAGGCGGACCCTACGAGCAGTACTTC CASSLKGGPYEQYF
TRBJ2-7 TRBV5-1 NA NA TGCGCCAGCAGCATATTGACAGGCTCCTACGAGCAGTACTTC CASSILTGSYEQYF